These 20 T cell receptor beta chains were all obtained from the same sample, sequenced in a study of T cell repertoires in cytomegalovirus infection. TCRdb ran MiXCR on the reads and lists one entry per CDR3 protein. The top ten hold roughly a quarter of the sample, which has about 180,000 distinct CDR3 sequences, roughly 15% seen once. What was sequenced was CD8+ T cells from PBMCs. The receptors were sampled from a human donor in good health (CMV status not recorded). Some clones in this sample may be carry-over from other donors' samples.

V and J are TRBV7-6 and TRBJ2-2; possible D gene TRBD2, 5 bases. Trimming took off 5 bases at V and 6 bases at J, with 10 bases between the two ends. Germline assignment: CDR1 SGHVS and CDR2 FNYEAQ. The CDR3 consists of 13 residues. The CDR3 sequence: CASSQTSPGELFF. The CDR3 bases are TGTGCCAGCAGCCAAACTAGTCCCGGGGAGCTGTTTTTT. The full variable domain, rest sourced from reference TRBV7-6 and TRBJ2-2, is GAGVSQSPRYKVTKRGQDVALRCDPISGHVSLYWYRQALGQGPEFLTYFNYEAQQDKSGLPNDRFSAERPEGSISTLTIQRTEQRDSAMYRCASSQTSPGELFFGEGSRLTVL.

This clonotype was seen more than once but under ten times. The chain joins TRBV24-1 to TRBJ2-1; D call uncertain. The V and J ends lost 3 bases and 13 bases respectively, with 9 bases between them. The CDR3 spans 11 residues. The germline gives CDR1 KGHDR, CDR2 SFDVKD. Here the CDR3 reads CATSDETIQFF. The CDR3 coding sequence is TGTGCCACCAGTGATGAAACGATTCAGTTCTTC.

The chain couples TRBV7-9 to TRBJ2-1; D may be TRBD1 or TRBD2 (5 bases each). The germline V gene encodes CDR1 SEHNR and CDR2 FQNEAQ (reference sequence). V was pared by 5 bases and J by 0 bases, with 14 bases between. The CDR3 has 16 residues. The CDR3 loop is CASSPRDGSSYNEQFF. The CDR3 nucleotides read TGTGCCAGCAGCCCCCGGGACGGAAGCTCCTACAATGAGCAGTTCTTC. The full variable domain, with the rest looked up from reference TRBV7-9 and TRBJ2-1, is DTGVSQNPRHKITKRGQNVTFRCDPISEHNRLYWYRQTLGQGPEFLTYFQNEAQLEKSRLLSDRFSAERPKGSFSTLEIQRTEQGDSAMYLCASSPRDGSSYNEQFFGPGTRLTVL.

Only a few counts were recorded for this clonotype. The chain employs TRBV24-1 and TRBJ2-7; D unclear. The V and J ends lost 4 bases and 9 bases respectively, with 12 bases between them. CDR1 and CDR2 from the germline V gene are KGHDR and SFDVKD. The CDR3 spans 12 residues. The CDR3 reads CATSDGSYRQYF. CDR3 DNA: TGTGCCACCAGTGACGGGTCTTATCGGCAGTACTTC.

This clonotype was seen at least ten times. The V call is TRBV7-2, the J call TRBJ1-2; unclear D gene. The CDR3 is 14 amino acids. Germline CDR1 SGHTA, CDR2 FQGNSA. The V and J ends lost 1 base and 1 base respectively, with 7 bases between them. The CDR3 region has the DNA TGTGCCAGCAGCTTAGATGGCAGTAACTATGGCTACACCTTC. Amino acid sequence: CASSLDGSNYGYTF.

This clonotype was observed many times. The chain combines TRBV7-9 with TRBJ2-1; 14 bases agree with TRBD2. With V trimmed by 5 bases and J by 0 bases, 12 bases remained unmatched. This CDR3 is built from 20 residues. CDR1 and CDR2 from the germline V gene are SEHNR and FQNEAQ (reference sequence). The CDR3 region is CASSPPPGLAGASSYNEQFF. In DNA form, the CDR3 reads TGTGCCAGCAGCCCCCCCCCGGGACTAGCGGGGGCTAGCTCCTACAATGAGCAGTTCTTC.

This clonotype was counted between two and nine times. CDR3 sequence: CATSDFTAPQETQYF. The CDR3 region has the DNA TGTGCCACCAGTGACTTTACAGCCCCCCAAGAGACCCAGTACTTC. J is TRBJ2-5 and V is TRBV24-1; D is undetermined. The CDR3 is 15 residues long. CDR1 is KGHDR and CDR2 is SFDVKD in the germline V gene. Trimming left V 4 bases short and J 1 base short, with 12 bases between.

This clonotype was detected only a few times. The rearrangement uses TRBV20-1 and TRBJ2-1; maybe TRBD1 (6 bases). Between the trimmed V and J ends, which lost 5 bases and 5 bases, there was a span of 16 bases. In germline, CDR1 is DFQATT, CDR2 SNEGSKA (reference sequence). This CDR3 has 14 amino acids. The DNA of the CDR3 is TGCAGTGCTCCCTCCGGGACAAATGACAATGAGCAGTTCTTC. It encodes CSAPSGTNDNEQFF.

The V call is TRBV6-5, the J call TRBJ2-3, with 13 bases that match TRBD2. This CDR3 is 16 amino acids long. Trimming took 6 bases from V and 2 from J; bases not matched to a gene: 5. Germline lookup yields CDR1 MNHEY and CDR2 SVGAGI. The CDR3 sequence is CASSWTSGGTTDTQYF. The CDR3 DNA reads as TGTGCCAGCAGCTGGACTAGCGGGGGCACCACAGATACGCAGTATTTT.

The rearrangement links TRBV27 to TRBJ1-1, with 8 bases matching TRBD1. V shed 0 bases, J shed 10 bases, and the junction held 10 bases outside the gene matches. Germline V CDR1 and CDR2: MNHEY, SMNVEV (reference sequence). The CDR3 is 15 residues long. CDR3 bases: TGTGCCAGCAGTTTATCTTCCAACAGGGGGGGCATAGCTTTCTTT. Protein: CASSLSSNRGGIAFF.

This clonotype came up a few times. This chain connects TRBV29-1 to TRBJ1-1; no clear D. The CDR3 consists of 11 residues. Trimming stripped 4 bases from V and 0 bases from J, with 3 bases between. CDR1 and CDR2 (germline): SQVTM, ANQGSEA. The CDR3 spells CSVAVNTEAFF. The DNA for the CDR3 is TGCAGCGTTGCGGTGAACACTGAAGCTTTCTTT.

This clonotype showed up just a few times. CDR3 DNA: TGTGCCAGCAGTTACTTCCCGCGAACAGGAGATCCCTCCACTGAAGCTTTCTTT. As protein: CASSYFPRTGDPSTEAFF. This chain connects TRBV6-6 to TRBJ1-1, with D possibly being TRBD1 (5 bases). This CDR3 has 18 residues. CDR1 is MNHNY, CDR2 SVGAGI, per germline (reference sequence). V was cut by 1 base and J by 4 bases, with 22 bases left in between.

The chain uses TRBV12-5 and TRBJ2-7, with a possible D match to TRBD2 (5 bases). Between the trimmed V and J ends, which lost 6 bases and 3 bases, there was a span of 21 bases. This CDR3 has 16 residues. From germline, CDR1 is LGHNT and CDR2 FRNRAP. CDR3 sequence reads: CASGNNIVGSGYEQYF. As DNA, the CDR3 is TGTGCTAGTGGCAACAACATCGTTGGGAGTGGCTACGAGCAGTACTTC.

CDR3 in amino acids: CASSLSPGLRDGANVLTF. In DNA, the CDR3 is TGTGCCAGCAGCTTAAGCCCGGGACTCAGAGACGGGGCCAACGTCCTGACTTTC. The gene calls are TRBV7-6 and TRBJ2-6; D may be TRBD2 (6 bases). The CDR3 is 18 amino acids. V lost 2 bases and J lost 4, with 18 bases in between. From germline, CDR1 is SGHVS and CDR2 FNYEAQ. Full variable domain (missing parts from reference TRBV7-6 and TRBJ2-6): GAGVSQSPRYKVTKRGQDVALRCDPISGHVSLYWYRQALGQGPEFLTYFNYEAQQDKSGLPNDRFSAERPEGSISTLTIQRTEQRDSAMYRCASSLSPGLRDGANVLTFGAGSRLTVL.

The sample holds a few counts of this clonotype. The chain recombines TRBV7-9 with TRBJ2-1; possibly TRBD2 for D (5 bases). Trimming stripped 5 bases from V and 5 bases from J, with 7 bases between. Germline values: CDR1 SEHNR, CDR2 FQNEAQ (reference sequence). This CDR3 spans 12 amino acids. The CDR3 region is CASSIGDNEQFF. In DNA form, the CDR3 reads TGTGCCAGCAGCATCGGGGACAATGAGCAGTTCTTC.

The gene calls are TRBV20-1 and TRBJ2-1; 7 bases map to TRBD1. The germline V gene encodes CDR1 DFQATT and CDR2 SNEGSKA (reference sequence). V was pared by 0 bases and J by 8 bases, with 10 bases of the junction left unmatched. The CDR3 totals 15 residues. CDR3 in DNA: TGCAGTGCTAGAGATTTTGGGACAGCTTGGGATGAGCAGTTCTTC. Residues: CSARDFGTAWDEQFF.

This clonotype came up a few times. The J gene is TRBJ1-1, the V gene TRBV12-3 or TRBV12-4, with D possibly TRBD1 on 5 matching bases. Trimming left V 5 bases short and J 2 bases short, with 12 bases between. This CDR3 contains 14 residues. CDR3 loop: CASSVDTQNTEAFF. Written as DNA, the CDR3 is TGTGCCAGCAGTGTGGACACGCAAAACACTGAAGCTTTCTTT.

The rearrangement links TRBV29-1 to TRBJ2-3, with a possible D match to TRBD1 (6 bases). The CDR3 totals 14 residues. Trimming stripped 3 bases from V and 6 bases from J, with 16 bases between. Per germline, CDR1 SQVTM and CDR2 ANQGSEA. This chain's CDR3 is CSVERTAPPDTQYF. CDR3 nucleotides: TGCAGCGTTGAGAGGACAGCCCCGCCGGATACGCAGTATTTT.

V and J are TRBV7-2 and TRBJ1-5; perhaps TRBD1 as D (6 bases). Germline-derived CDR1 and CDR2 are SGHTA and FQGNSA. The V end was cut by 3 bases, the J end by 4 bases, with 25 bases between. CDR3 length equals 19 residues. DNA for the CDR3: TGTGCCAGCAGCTTCACTAACCCTGGGGGGGCCCTCGGGAATCAGCCCCAGCATTTT. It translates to CASSFTNPGGALGNQPQHF.

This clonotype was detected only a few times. This CDR3 reads CATKFLNEQFF. The CDR3 coding sequence is TGTGCCACCAAGTTTCTCAATGAGCAGTTCTTC. The rearrangement joins TRBV12-3 or TRBV12-4 to TRBJ2-1; D uncertain. Trimming took 10 bases from V and 6 from J, leaving 10 bases between them. The CDR3 is 11 residues long.